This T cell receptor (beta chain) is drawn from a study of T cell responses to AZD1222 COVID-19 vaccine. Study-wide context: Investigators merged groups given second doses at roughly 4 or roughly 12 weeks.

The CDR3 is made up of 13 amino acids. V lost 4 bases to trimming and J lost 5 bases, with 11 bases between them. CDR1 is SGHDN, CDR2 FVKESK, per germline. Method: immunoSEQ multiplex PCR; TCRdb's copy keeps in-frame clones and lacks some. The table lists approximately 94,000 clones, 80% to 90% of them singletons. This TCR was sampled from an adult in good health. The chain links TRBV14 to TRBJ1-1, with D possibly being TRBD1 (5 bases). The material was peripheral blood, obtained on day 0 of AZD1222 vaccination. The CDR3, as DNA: TGTGCCAGCAGCCCGGGGGGTGGAACTGAAGCTTTCTTT. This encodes CASSPGGGTEAFF.